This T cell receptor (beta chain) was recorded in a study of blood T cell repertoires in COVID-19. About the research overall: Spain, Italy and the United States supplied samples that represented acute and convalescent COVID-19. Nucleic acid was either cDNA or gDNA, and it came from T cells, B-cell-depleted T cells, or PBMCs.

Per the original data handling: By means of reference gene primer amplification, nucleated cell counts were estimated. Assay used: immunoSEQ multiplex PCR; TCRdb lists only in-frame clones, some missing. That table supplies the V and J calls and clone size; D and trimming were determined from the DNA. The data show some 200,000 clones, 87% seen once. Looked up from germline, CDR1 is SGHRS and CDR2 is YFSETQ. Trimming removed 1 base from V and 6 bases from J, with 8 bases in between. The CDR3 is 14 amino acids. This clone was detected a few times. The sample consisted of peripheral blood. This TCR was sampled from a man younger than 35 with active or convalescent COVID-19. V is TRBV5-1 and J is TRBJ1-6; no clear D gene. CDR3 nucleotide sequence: TGCGCCAGCAGCTTGTTCGAGGGTAATTCACCCCTCCACTTT. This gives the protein CASSLFEGNSPLHF. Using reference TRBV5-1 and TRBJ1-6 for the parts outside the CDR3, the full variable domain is KAGVTQTPRYLIKTRGQQVTLSCSPISGHRSVSWYQQTPGQGLQFLFEYFSETQRNKGNFPGRFSGRQFSNSRSEMNVSTLELGDSALYLCASSLFEGNSPLHFGNGTRLTVT.